These 5 T cell receptor beta chains were sequenced from one sample in a study of T cell changes during pregnancy in multiple sclerosis (dated by TCRdb to about 2019). The protocol used for the library was the immunoSEQ multiplex PCR assay. Entries here come from immuneACCESS through TCRdb and include only in-frame sequences with V and J called. Some clones fail to appear in such tables; in the studies checked, an unresolved V gene covers under half of the shortfall, and the cause of the remainder is unknown. In all, the sample holds approximately 84,000 clones, and 94% of those were seen once. Of the sample, more than 2% is held by the ten largest clones. The material sequenced was peripheral blood, taken in the third trimester of pregnancy. Receptor source: a female donor with multiple sclerosis, enrolled in a pregnancy study.

The V and J genes are TRBV5-1 and TRBJ2-5; perhaps TRBD2 as D (5 bases). The CDR3 length is 16 residues. Trimming shortened V by 1 base and J by 0 bases, and 13 bases separated the two germline ends. Germline V gene data show CDR1 as SGHRS and CDR2 as YFSETQ. CDR3 in DNA: TGCGCCAGCAGCTTGAGGCCGGGGTTGAACCAAGAGACCCAGTACTTC. Encoded protein: CASSLRPGLNQETQYF.

Comments on this clone: The junction differs from germline at one of its ends, possibly a read error. The chain joins TRBV7-7 to TRBJ2-3; TRBD1 agrees at 7 bases. The CDR3 covers 14 residues. Germline loops: CDR1 SSHAT, CDR2 FNYEAQ (reference sequence). This CDR3 is CASSPDRLSDTQYF. The CDR3 DNA reads as TGTGCTAGCAGCCCGGACAGGTTGTCGGATACGCAGTATTTT.

A note on this clone: Other nucleotide sequences in the sample specify the same CDR3. The genes are TRBV5-1 and TRBJ1-1, with D possibly being TRBD1 (6 bases). Trimming stripped 0 bases from V and 4 bases from J, with 7 bases between. This CDR3 contains 13 residues. In germline, CDR1 is SGHRS, CDR2 YFSETQ. DNA for the CDR3: TGCGCCAGCAGCTTGGAAGGGGGCACTGAAGCTTTCTTT. As protein: CASSLEGGTEAFF.

The J gene is TRBJ1-2, the V gene TRBV5-6; TRBD1 might be the D (6 bases). The CDR3 length is 13 residues. Between the trimmed V and J ends, which lost 1 base and 5 bases, there was a span of 9 bases. Germline V lookup: CDR1 SGHDT, CDR2 YYEEEE. CDR3 amino acids: CASSLTGTYGYTF. CDR3 bases: TGTGCCAGCAGCTTGACAGGGACGTATGGCTACACCTTC.

The chain links TRBV19 to TRBJ2-3, with D maybe TRBD2 (7 bases). From germline, CDR1 is LNHDA and CDR2 SQIVND (reference sequence). V was pared by 2 bases and J by 0 bases, with 12 bases between. The CDR3 runs to 16 residues. CDR3 protein: CASSIWAGASTDTQYF. The CDR3 bases are TGTGCCAGTAGTATATGGGCGGGGGCCAGCACAGATACGCAGTATTTT.